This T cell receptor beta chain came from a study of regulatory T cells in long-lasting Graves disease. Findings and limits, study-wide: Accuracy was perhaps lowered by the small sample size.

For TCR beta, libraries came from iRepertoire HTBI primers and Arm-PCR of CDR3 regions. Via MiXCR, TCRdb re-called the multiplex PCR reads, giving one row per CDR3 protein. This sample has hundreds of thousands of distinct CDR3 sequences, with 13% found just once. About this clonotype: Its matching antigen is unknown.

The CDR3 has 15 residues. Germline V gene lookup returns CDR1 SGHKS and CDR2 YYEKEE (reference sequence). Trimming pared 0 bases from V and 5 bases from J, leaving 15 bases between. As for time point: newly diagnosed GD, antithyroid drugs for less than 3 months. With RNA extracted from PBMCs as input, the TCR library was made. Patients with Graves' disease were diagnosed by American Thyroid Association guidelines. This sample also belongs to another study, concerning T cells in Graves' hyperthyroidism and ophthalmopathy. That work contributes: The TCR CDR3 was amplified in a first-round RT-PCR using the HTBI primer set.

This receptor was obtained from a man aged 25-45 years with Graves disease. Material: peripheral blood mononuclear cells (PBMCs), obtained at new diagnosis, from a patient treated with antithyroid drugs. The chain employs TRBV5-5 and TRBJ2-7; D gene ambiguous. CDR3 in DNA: TGTGCCAGCAGCTTGGAGACACACCGCTTCGACGAGCAGTACTTC. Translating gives CASSLETHRFDEQYF.